This record looks at one T cell receptor beta chain sequence and its context. The data derive from a study of fetal regulatory T cell absence and autoimmunity. V lost 5 bases to trimming and J lost 1 base, with 8 bases between them. CDR1 is SGHAT, CDR2 FQDESV, per germline (reference sequence). This CDR3 contains 13 residues. Repertoires were generated with immunoSEQ multiplex PCR, while TCRdb's copy carries only in-frame clones and drops some. The table lists more than 90,000 clones, around 72% of them singletons. Sequenced input: pancreas tissue. The chain uses TRBV11-1 and TRBJ1-1; no firm D call. The origin of this receptor is a male donor with IPEX syndrome. The CDR3 sequence: CASSLGWNTEAFF. In nucleotides, the CDR3 is TGTGCCAGCAGCCTAGGGTGGAACACTGAAGCTTTCTTT.